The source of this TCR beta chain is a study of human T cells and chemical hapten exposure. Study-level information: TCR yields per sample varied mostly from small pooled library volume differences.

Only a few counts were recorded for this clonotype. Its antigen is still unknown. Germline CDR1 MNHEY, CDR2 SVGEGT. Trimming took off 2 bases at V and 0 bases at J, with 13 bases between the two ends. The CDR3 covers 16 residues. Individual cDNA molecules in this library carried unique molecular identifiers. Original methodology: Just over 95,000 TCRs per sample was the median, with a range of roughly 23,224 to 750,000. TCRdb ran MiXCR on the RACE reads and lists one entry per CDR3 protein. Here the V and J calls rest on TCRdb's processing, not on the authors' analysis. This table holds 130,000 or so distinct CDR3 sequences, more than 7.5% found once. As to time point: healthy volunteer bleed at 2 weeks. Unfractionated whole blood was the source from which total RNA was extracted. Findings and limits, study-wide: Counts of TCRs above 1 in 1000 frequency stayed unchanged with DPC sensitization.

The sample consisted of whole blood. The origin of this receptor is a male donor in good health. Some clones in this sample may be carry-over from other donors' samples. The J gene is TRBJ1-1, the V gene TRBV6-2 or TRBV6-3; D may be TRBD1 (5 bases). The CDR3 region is CASSYRGAQVNTEAFF. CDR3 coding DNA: TGTGCCAGCAGTTACCGGGGCGCCCAAGTGAACACTGAAGCTTTCTTT.